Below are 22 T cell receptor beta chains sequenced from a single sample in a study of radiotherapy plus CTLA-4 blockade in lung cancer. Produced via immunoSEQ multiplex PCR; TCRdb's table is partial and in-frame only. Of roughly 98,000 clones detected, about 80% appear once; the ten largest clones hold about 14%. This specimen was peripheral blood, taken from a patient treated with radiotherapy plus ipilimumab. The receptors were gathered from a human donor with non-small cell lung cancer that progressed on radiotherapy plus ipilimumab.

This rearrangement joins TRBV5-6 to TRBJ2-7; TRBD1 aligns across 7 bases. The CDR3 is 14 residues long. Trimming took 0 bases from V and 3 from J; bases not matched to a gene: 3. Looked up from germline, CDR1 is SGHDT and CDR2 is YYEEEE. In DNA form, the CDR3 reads TGTGCCAGCAGCTTGGTATCAGGGGGCTACGAGCAGTACTTC. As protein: CASSLVSGGYEQYF.

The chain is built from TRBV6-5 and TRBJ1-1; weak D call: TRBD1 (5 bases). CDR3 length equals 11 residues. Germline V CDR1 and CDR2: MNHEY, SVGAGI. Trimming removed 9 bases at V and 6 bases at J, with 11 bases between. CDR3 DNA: TGTGCCAGTTCGAGGGGAGCTGAAGCTTTCTTT. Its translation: CASSRGAEAFF.

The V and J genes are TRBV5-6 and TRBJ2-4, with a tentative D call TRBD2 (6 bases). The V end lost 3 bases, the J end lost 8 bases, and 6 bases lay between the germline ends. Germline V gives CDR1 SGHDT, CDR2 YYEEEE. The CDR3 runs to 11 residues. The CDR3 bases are TGTGCCAGCAGCTGGGGGGACATTCAGTACTTC. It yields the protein CASSWGDIQYF.

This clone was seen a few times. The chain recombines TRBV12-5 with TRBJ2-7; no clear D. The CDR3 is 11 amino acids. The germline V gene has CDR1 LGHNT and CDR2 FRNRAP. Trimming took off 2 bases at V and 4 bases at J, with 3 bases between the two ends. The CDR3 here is CASGLWYEQYF. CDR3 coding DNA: TGTGCTAGTGGTTTGTGGTACGAGCAGTACTTC.

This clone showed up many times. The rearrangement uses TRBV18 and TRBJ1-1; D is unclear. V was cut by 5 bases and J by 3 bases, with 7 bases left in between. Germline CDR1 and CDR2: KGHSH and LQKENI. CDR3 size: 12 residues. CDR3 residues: CASSAYYTEAFF. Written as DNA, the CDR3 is TGTGCCAGCTCAGCGTACTACACTGAAGCTTTCTTT.

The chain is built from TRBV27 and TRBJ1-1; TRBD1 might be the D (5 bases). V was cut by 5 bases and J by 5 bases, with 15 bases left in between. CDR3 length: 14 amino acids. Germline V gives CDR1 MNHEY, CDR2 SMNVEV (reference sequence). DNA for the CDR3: TGTGCCAGCAGTCGAAATGGGGGATATACTGAAGCTTTCTTT. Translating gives CASSRNGGYTEAFF.

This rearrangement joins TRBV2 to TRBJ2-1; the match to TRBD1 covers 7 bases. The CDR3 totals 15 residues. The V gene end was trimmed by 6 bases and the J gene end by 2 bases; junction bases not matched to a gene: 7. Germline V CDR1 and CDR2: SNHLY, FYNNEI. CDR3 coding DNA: TGTGCCAGCAGCTCCACGACAGGGACCTACAATGAGCAGTTCTTC. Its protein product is CASSSTTGTYNEQFF. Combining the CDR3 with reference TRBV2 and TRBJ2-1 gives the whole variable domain EPEVTQTPSHQVTQMGQEVILRCVPISNHLYFYWYRQILGQKVEFLVSFYNNEISEKSEIFDDQFSVERPDGSNFTLKIRSTKLEDSAMYFCASSSTTGTYNEQFFGPGTRLTVL.

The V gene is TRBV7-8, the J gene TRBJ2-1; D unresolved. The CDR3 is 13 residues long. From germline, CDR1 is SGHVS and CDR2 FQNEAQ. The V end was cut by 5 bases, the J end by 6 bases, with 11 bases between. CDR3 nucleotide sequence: TGTGCCAGCAGCCCCCGTGTATTCAATGAGCAGTTCTTC. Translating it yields CASSPRVFNEQFF.

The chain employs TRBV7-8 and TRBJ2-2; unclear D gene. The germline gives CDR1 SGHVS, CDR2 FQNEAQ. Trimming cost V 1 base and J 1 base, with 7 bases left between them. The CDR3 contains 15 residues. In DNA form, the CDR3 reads TGTGCCAGCAGCTTAGAGGGATGGAACACCGGGGAGCTGTTTTTT. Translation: CASSLEGWNTGELFF.

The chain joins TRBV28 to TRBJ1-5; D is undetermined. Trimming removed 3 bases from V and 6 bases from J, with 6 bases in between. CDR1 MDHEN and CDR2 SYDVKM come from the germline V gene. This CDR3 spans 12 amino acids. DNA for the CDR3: TGTGCCAGCAGTTTCGGTTTTCAGCCCCAGCATTTT. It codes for CASSFGFQPQHF.

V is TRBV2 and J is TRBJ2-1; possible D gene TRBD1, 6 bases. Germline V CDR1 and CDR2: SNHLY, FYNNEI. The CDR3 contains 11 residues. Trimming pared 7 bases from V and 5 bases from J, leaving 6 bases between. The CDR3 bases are TGTGCCAGCAAGGGGGACAATGAGCAGTTCTTC. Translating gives CASKGDNEQFF.

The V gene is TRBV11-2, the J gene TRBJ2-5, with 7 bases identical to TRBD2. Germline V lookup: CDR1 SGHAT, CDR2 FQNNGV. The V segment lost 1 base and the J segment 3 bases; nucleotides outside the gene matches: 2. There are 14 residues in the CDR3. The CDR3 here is CASSLVGLEETQYF. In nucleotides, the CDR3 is TGTGCCAGCAGCTTAGTTGGACTAGAAGAGACCCAGTACTTC.

The CDR3 protein is CASSLGRVDGYTF. The CDR3 DNA follows: TGTGCCAGCAGCTTGGGCAGGGTTGATGGCTACACCTTC. The chain is built from TRBV7-9 and TRBJ1-2; D perhaps matches TRBD1 (5 bases). The CDR3 contains 13 residues. V was trimmed by 3 bases and J by 6 bases, leaving 11 bases between them. Germline CDR1 SEHNR, CDR2 FQNEAQ (reference sequence).

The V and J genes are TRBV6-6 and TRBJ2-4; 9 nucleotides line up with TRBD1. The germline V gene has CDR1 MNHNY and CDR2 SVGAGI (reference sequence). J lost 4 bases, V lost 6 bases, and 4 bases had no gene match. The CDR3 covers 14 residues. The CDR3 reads CASRAGQGKNIQYF. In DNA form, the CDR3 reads TGTGCCAGCAGGGCCGGACAGGGGAAAAACATTCAGTACTTC.

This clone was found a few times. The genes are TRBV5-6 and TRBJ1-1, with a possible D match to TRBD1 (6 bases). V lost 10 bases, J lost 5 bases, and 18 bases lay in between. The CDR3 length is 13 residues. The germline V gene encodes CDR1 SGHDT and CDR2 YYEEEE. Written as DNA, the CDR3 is TGTGCCGGGTGGGCTAGAGGGGGGACTGAAGCTTTCTTT. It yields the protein CAGWARGGTEAFF.

The CDR3 protein is CAWNPPGLYNEQFF. The CDR3 nucleotides are TGTGCCTGGAACCCCCCGGGACTATACAATGAGCAGTTCTTC. V gene TRBV30 combines with J gene TRBJ2-1; 7 positions agree with TRBD2. The germline gives CDR1 GTSNPN, CDR2 SVGIG (reference sequence). J lost 4 bases, V lost 4 bases, and 7 bases had no gene match. This CDR3 has 14 amino acids.

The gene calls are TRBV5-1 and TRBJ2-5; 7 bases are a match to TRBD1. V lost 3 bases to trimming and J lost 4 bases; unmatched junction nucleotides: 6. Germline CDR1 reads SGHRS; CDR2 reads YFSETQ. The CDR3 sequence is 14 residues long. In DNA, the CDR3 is TGCGCCAGCAGCTCTGGGACAGTCCGAGAGACCCAGTACTTC. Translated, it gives CASSSGTVRETQYF.

CDR3 amino acids: CASSLTSGRHEQYF. CDR3 coding DNA: TGTGCCAGCAGTTTGACTAGCGGGAGGCACGAGCAGTACTTC. V and J are TRBV6-5 and TRBJ2-7, with 13 bases fitting TRBD2. The CDR3 is 14 amino acids. Germline assignment: CDR1 MNHEY and CDR2 SVGAGI. After removal of 4 bases from V and 5 bases from J, the junction contained 2 bases not matched to a gene.

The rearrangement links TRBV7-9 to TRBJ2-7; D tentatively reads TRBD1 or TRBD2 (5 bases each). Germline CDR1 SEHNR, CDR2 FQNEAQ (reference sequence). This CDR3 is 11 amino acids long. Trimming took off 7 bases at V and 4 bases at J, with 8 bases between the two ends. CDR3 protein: CASTWGYEQYF. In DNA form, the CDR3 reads TGTGCCAGCACCTGGGGGTACGAGCAGTACTTC.

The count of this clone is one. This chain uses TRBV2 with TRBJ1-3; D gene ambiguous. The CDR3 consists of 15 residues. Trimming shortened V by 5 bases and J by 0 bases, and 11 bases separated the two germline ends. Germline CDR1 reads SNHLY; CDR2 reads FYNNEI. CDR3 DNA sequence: TGTGCCAGCAGTCCAGACGGAAGCTCTGGAAACACCATATATTTT. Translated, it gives CASSPDGSSGNTIYF.

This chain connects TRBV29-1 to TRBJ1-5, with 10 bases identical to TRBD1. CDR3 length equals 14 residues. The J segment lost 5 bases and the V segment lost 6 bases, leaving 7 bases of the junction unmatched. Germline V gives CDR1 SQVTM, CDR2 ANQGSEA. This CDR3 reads CSVSSGTGDQPQHF. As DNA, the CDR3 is TGCAGCGTCAGTTCGGGGACAGGGGATCAGCCCCAGCATTTT.

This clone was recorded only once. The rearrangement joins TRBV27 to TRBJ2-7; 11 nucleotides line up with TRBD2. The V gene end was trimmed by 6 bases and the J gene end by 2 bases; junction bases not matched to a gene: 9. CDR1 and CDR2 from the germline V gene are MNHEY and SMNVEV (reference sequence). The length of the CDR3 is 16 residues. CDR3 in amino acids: CASRGIAGGATYEQYF. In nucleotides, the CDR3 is TGTGCCAGCAGGGGAATAGCGGGGGGGGCCACCTACGAGCAGTACTTC.